The entry below describes one T cell receptor (beta chain). This sample stems from a study of cytomegalovirus exposure and HLA in healthy donors. Turning to the study itself: Unique TCRs from HLA-typed donors, 80 million to 90 million of them, were held in an early data release.

Germline V gene sequence: CDR1 KGHSY, CDR2 FQNENV. V was pared by 4 bases and J by 5 bases, with 17 bases between. This CDR3 is 16 amino acids long. PCR used 60 Vbeta primers and 13 Jbeta primers. Only in-frame clones appear in the TCRdb table, and some are missing; sequencing was by immunoSEQ multiplex PCR. This table has around 130,000 clones, about 79% appearing once. The chain recombines TRBV16 with TRBJ1-4; D not resolved. The sequencing sample was made of PBMCs. This receptor was obtained from a woman aged 18-30 years in good health and CMV-seropositive. The CDR3 nucleotides read TGTGCCAGCAGCCCGCTGGGAGGAAACTACAATGAAAAACTGTTTTTT. Translating it yields CASSPLGGNYNEKLFF.